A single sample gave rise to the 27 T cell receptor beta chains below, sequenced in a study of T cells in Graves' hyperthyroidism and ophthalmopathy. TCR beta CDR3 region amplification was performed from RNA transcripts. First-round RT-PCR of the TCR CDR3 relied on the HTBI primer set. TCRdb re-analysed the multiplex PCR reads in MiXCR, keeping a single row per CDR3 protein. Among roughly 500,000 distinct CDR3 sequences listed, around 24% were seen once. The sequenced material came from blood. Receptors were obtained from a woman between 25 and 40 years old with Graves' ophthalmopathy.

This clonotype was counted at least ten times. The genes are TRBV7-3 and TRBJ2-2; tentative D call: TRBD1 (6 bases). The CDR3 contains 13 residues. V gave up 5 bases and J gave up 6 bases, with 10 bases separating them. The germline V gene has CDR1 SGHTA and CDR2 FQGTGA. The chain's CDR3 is CASSPQGSGELFF. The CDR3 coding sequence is TGTGCCAGCAGCCCACAGGGCTCCGGGGAGCTGTTTTTT. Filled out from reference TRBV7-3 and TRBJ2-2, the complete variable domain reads GAGVSQTPSNKVTEKGKYVELRCDPISGHTALYWYRQSLGQGPEFLIYFQGTGAADDSGLPNDRFFAVRPEGSVSTLKIQRTERGDSAVYLCASSPQGSGELFFGEGSRLTVL.

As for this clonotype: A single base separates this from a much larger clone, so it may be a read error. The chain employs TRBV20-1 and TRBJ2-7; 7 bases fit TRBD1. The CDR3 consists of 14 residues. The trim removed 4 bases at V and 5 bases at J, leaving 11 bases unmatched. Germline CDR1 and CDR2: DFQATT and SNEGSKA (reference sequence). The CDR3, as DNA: TGCAGTGCTATGACAGGGTTGCTGGGCCACGAGCAGTACTTC. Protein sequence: CSAMTGLLGHEQYF.

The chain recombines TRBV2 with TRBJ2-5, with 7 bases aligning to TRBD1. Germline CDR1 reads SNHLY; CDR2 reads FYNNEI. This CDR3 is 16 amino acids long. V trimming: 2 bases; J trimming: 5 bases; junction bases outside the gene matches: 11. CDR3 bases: TGTGCCAGCAGTGAATTCGGGACAGCGTCGGTCGAGACCCAGTACTTC. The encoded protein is CASSEFGTASVETQYF.

This CDR3 reads CASSAVGGQTQYF. The CDR3 DNA reads as TGTGCCAGCAGCGCTGTTGGGGGTCAGACCCAGTACTTC. V usage is TRBV13 and J usage is TRBJ2-5; D may correspond to TRBD1 or TRBD2 (5 bases each). Germline CDR1 is PRHDT and CDR2 is FYEKMQ (reference sequence). The CDR3 extends over 13 amino acids. Trimming shortened V by 5 bases and J by 6 bases, and 13 bases separated the two germline ends.

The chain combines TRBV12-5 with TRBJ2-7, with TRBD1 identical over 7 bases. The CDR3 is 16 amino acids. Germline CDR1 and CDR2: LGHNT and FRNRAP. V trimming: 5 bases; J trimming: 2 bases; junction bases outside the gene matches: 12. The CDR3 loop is CASGPLSGTETYEQYF. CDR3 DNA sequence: TGTGCTAGTGGTCCGCTATCCGGGACAGAGACCTACGAGCAGTACTTC.

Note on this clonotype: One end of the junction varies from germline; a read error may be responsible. CDR3 protein: CASNQGWQGTNQPQHF. The CDR3 bases are TGCGCCAGCAACCAAGGGTGGCAGGGAACAAATCAGCCCCAGCATTTT. The gene calls are TRBV4-1 and TRBJ1-5; D might be TRBD1 (5 bases). The CDR3 has 16 residues. Germline V gives CDR1 MGHRA, CDR2 YSYEKL.

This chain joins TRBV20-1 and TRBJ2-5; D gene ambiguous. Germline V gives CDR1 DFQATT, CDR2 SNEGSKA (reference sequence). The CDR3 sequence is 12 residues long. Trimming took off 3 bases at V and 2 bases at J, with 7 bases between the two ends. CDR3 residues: CSASVGQETQYF. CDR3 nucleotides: TGCAGTGCTAGTGTAGGGCAAGAGACCCAGTACTTC.

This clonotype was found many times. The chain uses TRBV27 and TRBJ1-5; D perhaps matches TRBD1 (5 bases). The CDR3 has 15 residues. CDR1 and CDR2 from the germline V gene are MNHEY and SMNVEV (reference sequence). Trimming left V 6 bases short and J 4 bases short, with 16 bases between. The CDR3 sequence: CASSLYPGRNQPQHF. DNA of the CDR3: TGTGCCAGCAGCCTCTACCCGGGACGGAATCAGCCCCAGCATTTT.

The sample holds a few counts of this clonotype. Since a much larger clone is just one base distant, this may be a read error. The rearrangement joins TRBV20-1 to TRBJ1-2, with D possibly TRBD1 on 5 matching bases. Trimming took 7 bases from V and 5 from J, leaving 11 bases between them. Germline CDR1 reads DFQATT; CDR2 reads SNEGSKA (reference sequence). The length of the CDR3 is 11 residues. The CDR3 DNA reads TGCAGTGTATCAACAGGTTATGGCTACACCTTC. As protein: CSVSTGYGYTF.

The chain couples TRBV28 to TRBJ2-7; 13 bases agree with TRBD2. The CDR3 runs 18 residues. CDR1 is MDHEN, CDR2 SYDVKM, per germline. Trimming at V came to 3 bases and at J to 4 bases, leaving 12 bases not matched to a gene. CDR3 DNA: TGTGCCAGCAGTTTGTTACTAGCGGGAGGGCCCCTGCCTTACGAGCAGTACTTC. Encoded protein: CASSLLLAGGPLPYEQYF.

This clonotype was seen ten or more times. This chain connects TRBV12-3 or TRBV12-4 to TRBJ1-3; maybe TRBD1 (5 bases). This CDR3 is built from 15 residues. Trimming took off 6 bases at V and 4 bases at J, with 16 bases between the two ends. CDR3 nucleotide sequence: TGTGCCAGCAGCTATTACCGGGACTCCGGAAACACCATATATTTT. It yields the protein CASSYYRDSGNTIYF.

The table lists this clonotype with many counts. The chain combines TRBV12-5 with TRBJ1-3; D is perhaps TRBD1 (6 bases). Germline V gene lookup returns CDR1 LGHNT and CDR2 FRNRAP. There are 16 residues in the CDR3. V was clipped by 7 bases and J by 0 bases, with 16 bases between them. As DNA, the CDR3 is TGTGCTAGTGTTCACTCGGACAGACCCTCTGGAAACACCATATATTTT. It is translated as CASVHSDRPSGNTIYF.

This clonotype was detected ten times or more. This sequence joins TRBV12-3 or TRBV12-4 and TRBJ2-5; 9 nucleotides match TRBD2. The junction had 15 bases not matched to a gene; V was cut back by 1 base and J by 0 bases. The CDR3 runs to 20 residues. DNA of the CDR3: TGTGCCAGCAGTTTAGATACTTGGGGTAGCGGGGGAGCAAACCAAGAGACCCAGTACTTC. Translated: CASSLDTWGSGGANQETQYF.

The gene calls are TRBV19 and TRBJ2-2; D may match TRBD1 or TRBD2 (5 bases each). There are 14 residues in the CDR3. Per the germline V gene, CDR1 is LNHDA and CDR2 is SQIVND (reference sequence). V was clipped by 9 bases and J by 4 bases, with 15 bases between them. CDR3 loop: CASGGGARTGELFF. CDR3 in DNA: TGTGCCAGCGGTGGGGGAGCGCGCACCGGGGAGCTGTTTTTT.

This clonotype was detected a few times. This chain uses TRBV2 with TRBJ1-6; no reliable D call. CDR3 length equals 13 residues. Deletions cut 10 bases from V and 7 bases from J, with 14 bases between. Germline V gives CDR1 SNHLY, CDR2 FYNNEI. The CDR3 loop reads CATQRLTNSPLHF. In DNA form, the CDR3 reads TGTGCCACCCAACGGCTCACGAATTCACCCCTCCACTTT.

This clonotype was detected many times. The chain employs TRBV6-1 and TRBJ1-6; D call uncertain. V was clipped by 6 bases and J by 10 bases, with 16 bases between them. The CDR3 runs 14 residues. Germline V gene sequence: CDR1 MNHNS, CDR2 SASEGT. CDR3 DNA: TGTGCCAGCAGCAGAGAGGTGGCCCGGTCACCCCTCCACTTT. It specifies CASSREVARSPLHF.

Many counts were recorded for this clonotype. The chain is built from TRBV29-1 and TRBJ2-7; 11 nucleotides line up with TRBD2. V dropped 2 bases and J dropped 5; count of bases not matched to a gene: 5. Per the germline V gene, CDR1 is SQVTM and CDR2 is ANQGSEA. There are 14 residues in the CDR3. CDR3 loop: CSVEIAGGPDEQYF. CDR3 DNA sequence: TGCAGCGTTGAAATAGCGGGGGGGCCCGACGAGCAGTACTTC.

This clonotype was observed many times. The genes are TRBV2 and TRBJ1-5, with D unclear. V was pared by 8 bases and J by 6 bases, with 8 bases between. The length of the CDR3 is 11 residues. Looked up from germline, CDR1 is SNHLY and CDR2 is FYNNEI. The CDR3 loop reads CASGASQPQHF. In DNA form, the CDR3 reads TGTGCCAGCGGAGCCTCTCAGCCCCAGCATTTT.

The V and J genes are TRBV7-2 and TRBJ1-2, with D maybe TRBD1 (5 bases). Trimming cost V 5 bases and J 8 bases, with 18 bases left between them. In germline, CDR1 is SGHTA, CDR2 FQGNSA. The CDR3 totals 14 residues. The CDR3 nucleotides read TGTGCCAGCAGCATGGTGGGGGTAGTCCGGGGCTACACCTTC. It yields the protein CASSMVGVVRGYTF.

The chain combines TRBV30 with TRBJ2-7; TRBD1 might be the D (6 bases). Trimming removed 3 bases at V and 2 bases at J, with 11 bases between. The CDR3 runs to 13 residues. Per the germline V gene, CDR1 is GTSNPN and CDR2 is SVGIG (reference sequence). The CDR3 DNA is TGTGCCTGGAGGGGGACACGAACCTACGAGCAGTACTTC. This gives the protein CAWRGTRTYEQYF.

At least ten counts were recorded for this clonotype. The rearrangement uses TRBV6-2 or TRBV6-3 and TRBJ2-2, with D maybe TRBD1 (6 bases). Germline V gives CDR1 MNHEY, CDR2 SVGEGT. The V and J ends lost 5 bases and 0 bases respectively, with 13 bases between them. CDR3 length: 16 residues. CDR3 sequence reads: CASSHPTGANTGELFF. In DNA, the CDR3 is TGTGCCAGCAGTCACCCGACAGGAGCGAACACCGGGGAGCTGTTTTTT.

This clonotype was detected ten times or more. CDR3 sequence: CASSLYGASGNTIYF. The CDR3 DNA is TGTGCCAGCAGTTTATATGGGGCTTCTGGAAACACCATATATTTT. The chain has TRBV28 and TRBJ1-3, with D possibly matching TRBD1 (5 bases). The CDR3 spans 15 residues. The germline gives CDR1 MDHEN, CDR2 SYDVKM. Deletions cut 1 base from V and 1 base from J, with 8 bases between.

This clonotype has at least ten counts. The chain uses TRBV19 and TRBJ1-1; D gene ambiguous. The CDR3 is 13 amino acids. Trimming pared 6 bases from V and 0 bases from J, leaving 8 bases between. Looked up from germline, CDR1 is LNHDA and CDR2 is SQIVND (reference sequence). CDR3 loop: CASSQQMNTEAFF. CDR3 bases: TGTGCCAGTAGCCAACAGATGAACACTGAAGCTTTCTTT.

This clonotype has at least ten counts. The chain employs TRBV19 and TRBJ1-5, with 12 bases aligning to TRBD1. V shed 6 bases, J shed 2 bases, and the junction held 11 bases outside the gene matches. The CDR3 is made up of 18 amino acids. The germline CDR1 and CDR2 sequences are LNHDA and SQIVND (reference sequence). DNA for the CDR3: TGTGCCAGTAGGCGTCCCGGGACAGGGGGCGAGCGCAATCAGCCCCAGCATTTT. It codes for CASRRPGTGGERNQPQHF.

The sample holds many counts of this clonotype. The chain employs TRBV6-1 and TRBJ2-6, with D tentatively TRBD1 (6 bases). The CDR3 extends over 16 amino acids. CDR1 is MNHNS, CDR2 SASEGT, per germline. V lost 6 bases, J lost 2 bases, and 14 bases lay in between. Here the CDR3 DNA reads TGTGCCAGCAGACCGGGACACTCCACTGGGGCCAACGTCCTGACTTTC. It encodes CASRPGHSTGANVLTF.

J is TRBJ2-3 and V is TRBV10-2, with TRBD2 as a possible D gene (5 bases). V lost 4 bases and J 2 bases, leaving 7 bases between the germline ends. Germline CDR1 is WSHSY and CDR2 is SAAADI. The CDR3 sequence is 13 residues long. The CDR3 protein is CASSGADTDTQYF. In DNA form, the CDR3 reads TGCGCCAGCAGTGGAGCGGACACAGATACGCAGTATTTT.

The CDR3 here is CASSFFYDAEAFF. The CDR3 region has the DNA TGTGCCAGCAGCTTTTTCTACGACGCTGAAGCTTTCTTT. The chain links TRBV7-8 to TRBJ1-1; no firm D call. Trimming cost V 3 bases and J 6 bases, with 11 bases left between them. The germline gives CDR1 SGHVS, CDR2 FQNEAQ. The CDR3 covers 13 residues. The variable domain in full, completed from reference TRBV7-8 and TRBJ1-1, reads GAGVSQSPRYKVAKRGQDVALRCDPISGHVSLFWYQQALGQGPEFLTYFQNEAQLDKSGLPSDRFFAERPEGSVSTLKIQRTQQEDSAVYLCASSFFYDAEAFFGQGTRLTVV.